This entry describes one T cell receptor (beta chain). Its specificity is unknown. These data come from a study of somatic mutations in cytotoxic T cells in rheumatoid arthritis. As for the study in general: A subset of V beta antibody-stained T-cell populations was isolated by flow sorting, reaching nearly 100% purity, and this subset included V beta1+ cells that went on to TCRB sequencing.

Study-level points and caveats: Rheumatoid arthritis patients were compared with age-matched healthy controls, and their CD8+ T-cell clonality did not differ significantly.

Germline V gene sequence: CDR1 SGHVS, CDR2 FNYEAQ. This CDR3 has 15 amino acids. V dropped 1 base and J dropped 8 bases, with 14 bases sitting between them. The data were produced by immunoSEQ multiplex PCR, yet TCRdb's version contains in-frame clones alone and is incomplete. The data hold about 20,000 clones, with roughly 84% observed a single time. Sequencing was carried out using CD8+ T cells sorted from blood. This receptor was identified in a woman between 45 and 65 years old in good health. This chain links TRBV7-6 with TRBJ1-4; a weak D match, TRBD1 (6 bases). The CDR3 DNA is TGTGCCAGCAGCTTAGATTACAGGGCGGGAGAAAAACTGTTTTTT. Translating it yields CASSLDYRAGEKLFF.